The source of this T cell receptor (beta chain) is a study of shared clonotypes between healthy human individuals. Trimming took 3 bases from V and 1 from J; bases not matched to a gene: 6. Germline-derived CDR1 and CDR2 are SGHRS and YFSETQ. The CDR3 loop spans 15 amino acids. Sequencing used immunoSEQ multiplex PCR; TCRdb keeps in-frame clones, though not all of them. This sample has about 360,000 clones; 73% occur once, and the top ten carry about 10%. The table lists this clone with a count of one. Source material: memory CD4+ T cells sorted from blood. The subset was: CD45RA-negative fraction. This clonotype originated in a man aged 25 to 40 in good health. J is TRBJ1-1 and V is TRBV5-1; 7 bases align to TRBD1. DNA for the CDR3: TGCGCCAGCAGCTCCCGGGACAGACAGAACACTGAAGCTTTCTTT. It is translated as CASSSRDRQNTEAFF.